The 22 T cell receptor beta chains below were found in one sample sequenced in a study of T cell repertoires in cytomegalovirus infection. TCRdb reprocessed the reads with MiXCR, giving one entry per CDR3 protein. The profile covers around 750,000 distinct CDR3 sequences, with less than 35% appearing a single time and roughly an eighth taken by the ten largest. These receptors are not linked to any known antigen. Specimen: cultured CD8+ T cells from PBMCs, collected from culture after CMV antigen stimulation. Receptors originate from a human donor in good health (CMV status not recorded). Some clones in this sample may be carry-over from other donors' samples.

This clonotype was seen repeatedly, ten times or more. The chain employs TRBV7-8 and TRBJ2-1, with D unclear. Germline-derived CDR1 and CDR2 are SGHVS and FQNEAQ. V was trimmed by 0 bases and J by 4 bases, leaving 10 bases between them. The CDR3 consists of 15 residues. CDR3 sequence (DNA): TGTGCCAGCAGCTTAGCGGCGACCTCATACAATGAGCAGTTCTTC. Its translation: CASSLAATSYNEQFF.

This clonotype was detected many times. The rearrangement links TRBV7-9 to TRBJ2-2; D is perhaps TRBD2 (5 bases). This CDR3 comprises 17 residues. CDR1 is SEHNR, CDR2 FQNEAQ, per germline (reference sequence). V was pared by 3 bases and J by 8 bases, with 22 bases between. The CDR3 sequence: CASSFQTRAFVAGELFF. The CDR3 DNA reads TGTGCCAGCAGCTTCCAGACAAGGGCCTTCGTAGCGGGGGAGCTGTTTTTT. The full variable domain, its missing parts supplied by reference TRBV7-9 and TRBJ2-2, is DTGVSQNPRHKITKRGQNVTFRCDPISEHNRLYWYRQTLGQGPEFLTYFQNEAQLEKSRLLSDRFSAERPKGSFSTLEIQRTEQGDSAMYLCASSFQTRAFVAGELFFGEGSRLTVL.

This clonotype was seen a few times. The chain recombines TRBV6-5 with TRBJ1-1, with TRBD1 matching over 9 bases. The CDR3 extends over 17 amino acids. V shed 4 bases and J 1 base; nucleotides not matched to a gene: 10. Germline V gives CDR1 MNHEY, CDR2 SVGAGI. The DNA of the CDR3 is TGTGCCAGCAGTTCCATTGGGACAGGGTTGACGAACACTGAAGCTTTCTTT. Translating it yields CASSSIGTGLTNTEAFF.

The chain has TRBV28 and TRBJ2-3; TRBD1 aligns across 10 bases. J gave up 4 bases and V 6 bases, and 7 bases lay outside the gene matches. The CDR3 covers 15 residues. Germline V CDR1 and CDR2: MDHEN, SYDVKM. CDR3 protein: CASRRPGQGPDTQYF. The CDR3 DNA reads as TGTGCCAGCAGGCGACCGGGACAGGGGCCAGATACGCAGTATTTT.

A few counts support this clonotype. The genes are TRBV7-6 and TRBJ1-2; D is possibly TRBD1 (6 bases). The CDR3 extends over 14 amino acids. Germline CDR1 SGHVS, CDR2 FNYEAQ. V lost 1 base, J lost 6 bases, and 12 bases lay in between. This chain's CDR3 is CASSLGLGADGYTF. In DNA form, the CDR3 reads TGTGCCAGCAGCTTAGGGTTGGGGGCTGATGGCTACACCTTC. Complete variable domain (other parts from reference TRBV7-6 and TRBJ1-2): GAGVSQSPRYKVTKRGQDVALRCDPISGHVSLYWYRQALGQGPEFLTYFNYEAQQDKSGLPNDRFSAERPEGSISTLTIQRTEQRDSAMYRCASSLGLGADGYTFGSGTRLTVV.

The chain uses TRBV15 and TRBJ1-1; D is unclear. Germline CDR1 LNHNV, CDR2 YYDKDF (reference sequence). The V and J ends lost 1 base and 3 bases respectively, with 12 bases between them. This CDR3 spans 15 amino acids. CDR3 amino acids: CATSRVGDADTEAFF. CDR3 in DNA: TGTGCCACCAGCAGAGTAGGAGATGCGGACACTGAAGCTTTCTTT.

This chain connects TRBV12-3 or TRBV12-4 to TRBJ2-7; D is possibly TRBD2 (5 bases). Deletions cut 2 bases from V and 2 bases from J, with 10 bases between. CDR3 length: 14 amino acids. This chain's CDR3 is CASSLRGTTYEQYF. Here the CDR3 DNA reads TGTGCCAGCAGTTTACGGGGTACTACCTACGAGCAGTACTTC.

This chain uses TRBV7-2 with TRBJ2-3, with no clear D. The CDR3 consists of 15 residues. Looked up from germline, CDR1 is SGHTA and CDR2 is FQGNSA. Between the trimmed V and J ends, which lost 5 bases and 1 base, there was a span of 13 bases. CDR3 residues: CASSRPPPGTDTQYF. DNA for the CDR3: TGTGCCAGCAGCCGGCCCCCGCCCGGCACAGATACGCAGTATTTT.

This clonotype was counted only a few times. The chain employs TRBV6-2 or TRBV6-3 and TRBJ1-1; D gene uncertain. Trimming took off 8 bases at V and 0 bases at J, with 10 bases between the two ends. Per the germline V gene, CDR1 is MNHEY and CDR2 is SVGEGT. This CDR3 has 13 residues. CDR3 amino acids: CASLGLMNTEAFF. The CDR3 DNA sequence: TGTGCCAGCCTAGGCCTTATGAACACTGAAGCTTTCTTT.

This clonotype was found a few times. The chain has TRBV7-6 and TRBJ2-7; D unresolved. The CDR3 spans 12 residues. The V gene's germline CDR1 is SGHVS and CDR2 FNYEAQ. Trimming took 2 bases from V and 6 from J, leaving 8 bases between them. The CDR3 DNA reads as TGTGCCAGCAGCTTATTGGGATCCGAGCAGTACTTC. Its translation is CASSLLGSEQYF.

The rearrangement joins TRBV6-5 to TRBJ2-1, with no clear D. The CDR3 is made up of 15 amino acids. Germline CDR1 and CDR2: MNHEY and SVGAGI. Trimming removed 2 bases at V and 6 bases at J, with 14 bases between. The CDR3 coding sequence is TGTGCCAGCAGTTACCGCGGCTGGTCCAGCAATGAGCAGTTCTTC. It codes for CASSYRGWSSNEQFF.

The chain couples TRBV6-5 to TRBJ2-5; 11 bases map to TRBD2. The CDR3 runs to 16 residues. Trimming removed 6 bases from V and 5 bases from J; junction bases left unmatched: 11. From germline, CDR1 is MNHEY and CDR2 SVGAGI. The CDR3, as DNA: TGTGCCAGCAGCCCCCCTTCTAGCGGGGGGTCGGAGACCCAGTACTTC. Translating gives CASSPPSSGGSETQYF.

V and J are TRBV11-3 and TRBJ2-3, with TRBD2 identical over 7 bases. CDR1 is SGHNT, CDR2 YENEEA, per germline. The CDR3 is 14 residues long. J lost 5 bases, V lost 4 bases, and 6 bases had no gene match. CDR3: CASSSRGEVDTQYF. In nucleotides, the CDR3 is TGTGCCAGCAGCTCCCGGGGGGAAGTAGATACGCAGTATTTT.

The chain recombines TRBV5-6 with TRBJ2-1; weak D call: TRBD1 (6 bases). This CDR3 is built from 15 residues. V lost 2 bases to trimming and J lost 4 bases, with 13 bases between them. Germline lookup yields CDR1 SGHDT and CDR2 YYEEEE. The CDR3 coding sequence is TGTGCCAGCAGCTTTACTCAGGGGACGTACAATGAGCAGTTCTTC. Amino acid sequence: CASSFTQGTYNEQFF.

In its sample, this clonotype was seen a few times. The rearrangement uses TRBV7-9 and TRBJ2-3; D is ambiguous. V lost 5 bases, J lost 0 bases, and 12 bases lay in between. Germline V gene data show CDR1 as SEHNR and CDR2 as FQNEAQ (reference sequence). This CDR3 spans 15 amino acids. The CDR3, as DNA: TGTGCCAGCAGCCCTGTCGCCTTTAGCACAGATACGCAGTATTTT. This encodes CASSPVAFSTDTQYF. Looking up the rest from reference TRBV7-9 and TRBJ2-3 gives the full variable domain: DTGVSQNPRHKITKRGQNVTFRCDPISEHNRLYWYRQTLGQGPEFLTYFQNEAQLEKSRLLSDRFSAERPKGSFSTLEIQRTEQGDSAMYLCASSPVAFSTDTQYFGPGTRLTVL.

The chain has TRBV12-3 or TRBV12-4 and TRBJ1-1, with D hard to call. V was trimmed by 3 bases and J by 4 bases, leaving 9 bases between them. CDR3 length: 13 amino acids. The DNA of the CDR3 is TGTGCCAGCAGTTTTACGGCTGTCACTGAAGCTTTCTTT. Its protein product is CASSFTAVTEAFF.

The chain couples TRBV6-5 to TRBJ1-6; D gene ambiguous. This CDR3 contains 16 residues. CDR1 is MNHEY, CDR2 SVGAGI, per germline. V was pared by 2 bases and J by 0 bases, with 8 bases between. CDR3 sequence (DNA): TGTGCCAGCAGTTACCCGGAAAGCTCCTATAATTCACCCCTCCACTTT. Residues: CASSYPESSYNSPLHF.

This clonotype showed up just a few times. CDR3 sequence: CASSLRGNLYEQYV. In nucleotides, the CDR3 is TGTGCCAGCAGTTTAAGGGGGAACCTCTACGAGCAGTACGTC. This sequence joins TRBV27 and TRBJ2-7; D perhaps matches TRBD1 (6 bases). The V gene lost 2 bases and the J gene lost 3 bases, with 11 bases spanning the gap. The CDR3 spans 14 residues. The germline V gene encodes CDR1 MNHEY and CDR2 SMNVEV (reference sequence).

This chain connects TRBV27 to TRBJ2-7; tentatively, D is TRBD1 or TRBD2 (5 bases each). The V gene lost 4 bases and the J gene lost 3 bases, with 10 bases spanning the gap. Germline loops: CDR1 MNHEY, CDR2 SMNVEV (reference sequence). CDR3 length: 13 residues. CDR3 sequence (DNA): TGTGCCAGCAGTTCGGGACCATTCTACGAGCAGTACGTC. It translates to CASSSGPFYEQYV.

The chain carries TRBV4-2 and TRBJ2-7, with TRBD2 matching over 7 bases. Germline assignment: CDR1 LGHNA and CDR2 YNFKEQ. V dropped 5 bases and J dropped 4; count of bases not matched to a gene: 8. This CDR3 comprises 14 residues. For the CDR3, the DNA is TGTGCCAGCAGCTACGGACTAGGTGGGTACGAGCAGTACTTC. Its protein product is CASSYGLGGYEQYF.

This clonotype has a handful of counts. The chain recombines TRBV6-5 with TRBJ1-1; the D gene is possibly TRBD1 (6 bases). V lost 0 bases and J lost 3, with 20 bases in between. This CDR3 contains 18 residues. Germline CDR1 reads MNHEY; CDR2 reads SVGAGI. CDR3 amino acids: CASSYSGAGAHRDTEAFF. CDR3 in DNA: TGTGCCAGCAGTTACTCGGGGGCGGGGGCACACCGGGACACTGAAGCTTTCTTT.

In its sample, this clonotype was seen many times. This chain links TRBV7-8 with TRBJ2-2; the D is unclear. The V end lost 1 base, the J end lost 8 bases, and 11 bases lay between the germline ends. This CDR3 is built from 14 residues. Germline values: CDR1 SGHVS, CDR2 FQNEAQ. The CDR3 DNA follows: TGTGCCAGCAGCTTAGGTACCAGAGAAGGGGAGCTGTTTTTT. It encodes CASSLGTREGELFF. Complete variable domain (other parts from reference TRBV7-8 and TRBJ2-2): GAGVSQSPRYKVAKRGQDVALRCDPISGHVSLFWYQQALGQGPEFLTYFQNEAQLDKSGLPSDRFFAERPEGSVSTLKIQRTQQEDSAVYLCASSLGTREGELFFGEGSRLTVL.